The 8 T cell receptor beta chains given below trace back to one sample, sequenced in a study of technical replicates of blood from a handful of donors (dated by TCRdb to about 2017). The receptor library was made with the immunoSEQ multiplex PCR assay. Imported from immuneACCESS, the table was reduced by TCRdb to in-frame sequences with V and J called. These copies leave out some clones; in studies compared against another copy, an unresolved V gene accounts for under half, and the cause of the remainder is not known. Across this sample there are about 84,000 clones, with approximately 97% seen only once. Of the sample, around 0.18% is held by the ten largest clones. Specimen: T cells isolated from PBMCs. The receptors come from a human donor in good health.

J is TRBJ2-3 and V is TRBV5-1; a weak D match, TRBD2 (6 bases). Trimming left V 0 bases short and J 0 bases short, with 11 bases between. CDR3 length: 16 residues. Germline CDR1 SGHRS, CDR2 YFSETQ. CDR3 DNA sequence: TGCGCCAGCAGCTTGGAGCGGGCATCCAGCACAGATACGCAGTATTTT. It translates to CASSLERASSTDTQYF. The full variable domain, rest sourced from reference TRBV5-1 and TRBJ2-3, is KAGVTQTPRYLIKTRGQQVTLSCSPISGHRSVSWYQQTPGQGLQFLFEYFSETQRNKGNFPGRFSGRQFSNSRSEMNVSTLELGDSALYLCASSLERASSTDTQYFGPGTRLTVL.

The chain uses TRBV11-3 and TRBJ2-6; D is perhaps TRBD1 (7 bases). CDR3 length: 17 residues. Germline assignment: CDR1 SGHNT and CDR2 YENEEA. V was cut by 2 bases and J by 6 bases, with 17 bases left in between. In DNA form, the CDR3 reads TGTGCCAGCAGCTTACAGGGGGGTTCCATCGAGGCCAACGTCCTGACTTTC. It yields the protein CASSLQGGSIEANVLTF.

The chain has TRBV5-6 and TRBJ2-5; D is undetermined. The ends were cut back, 3 bases at V and 1 base at J, with 22 bases in the middle. This CDR3 is built from 18 residues. Germline-derived CDR1 and CDR2 are SGHDT and YYEEEE. The CDR3 DNA reads TGTGCCAGCAGCTCCCCCAACCTTATTACTGGTGGCCAAGAGACCCAGTACTTC. As protein: CASSSPNLITGGQETQYF. The full variable domain, completed using reference TRBV5-6 and TRBJ2-5, is DAGVTQSPTHLIKTRGQQVTLRCSPKSGHDTVSWYQQALGQGPQFIFQYYEEEERQRGNFPDRFSGHQFPNYSSELNVNALLLGDSALYLCASSSPNLITGGQETQYFGPGTRLLVL.

A single count supports this clone. V gene TRBV6-1 combines with J gene TRBJ1-1; 9 positions match TRBD1. Unmatched junction bases numbered 2, after V lost 5 bases and J lost 1 base. The CDR3 runs to 14 residues. Germline values: CDR1 MNHNS, CDR2 SASEGT. The CDR3 reads CASSPGQGNTEAFF. The DNA for the CDR3 is TGTGCCAGCAGTCCGGGACAGGGGAACACTGAAGCTTTCTTT.

This clone was recorded once. The chain employs TRBV10-3 and TRBJ1-5, with 10 positions matching TRBD1. V was clipped by 5 bases and J by 3 bases; unmatched bases: 7. Germline V gives CDR1 ENHRY, CDR2 SYGVKD. The CDR3 consists of 16 residues. DNA of the CDR3: TGTGCCATCAGTCCGACAGGGGGCTTGGACAATCAGCCCCAGCATTTT. Translation: CAISPTGGLDNQPQHF.

The rearrangement uses TRBV30 and TRBJ1-2; no clear D. CDR3 size: 12 residues. Per the germline V gene, CDR1 is GTSNPN and CDR2 is SVGIG (reference sequence). Trimming took 8 bases from V and 8 from J, leaving 18 bases between them. This chain's CDR3 is CAGEGGFGGYTF. The CDR3 DNA reads TGTGCCGGGGAGGGAGGGTTTGGCGGCTACACCTTC.

In its sample, this clone was seen once. The chain combines TRBV30 with TRBJ1-5, with D unclear. The CDR3 spans 12 residues. V lost 2 bases and J 11 bases, leaving 13 bases between the germline ends. Looked up from germline, CDR1 is GTSNPN and CDR2 is SVGIG (reference sequence). CDR3 in DNA: TGTGCCTGGAGTTACCGAAGGGAGACCCAGCATTTT. Its protein is CAWSYRRETQHF.

The chain recombines TRBV29-1 with TRBJ1-3, with a tentative D call TRBD1 (6 bases). The CDR3 is 14 residues long. CDR1 and CDR2 (germline): SQVTM, ANQGSEA. The V gene lost 8 bases and the J gene lost 4 bases, with 18 bases spanning the gap. CDR3 loop: CSTIGGRSGNTIYF. In nucleotides, the CDR3 is TGCAGCACAATAGGGGGACGCTCCGGAAACACCATATATTTT.